This passage covers 23 T cell receptor beta chains from one sample sequenced in a study of blood T cell repertoires in COVID-19. Some clones are missing from TCRdb's copy, which holds only in-frame ones; the method was immunoSEQ multiplex PCR. The sample holds fewer than 500,000 clones, about 85% seen once. Input material: PBMCs or T cells enriched from blood (not recorded which). The receptors derive from a woman aged 18-29 years with acute COVID-19.

The chain uses TRBV7-8 and TRBJ2-7, with 10 bases aligning to TRBD2. The V gene's germline CDR1 is SGHVS and CDR2 FQNEAQ. The CDR3 runs to 15 residues. Trimming removed 4 bases from V and 4 bases from J; junction bases left unmatched: 7. The CDR3 DNA reads TGTGCCAGCAGCTCCAAGCGGGAGGGAGGGTACGAGCAGTACTTC. It is translated as CASSSKREGGYEQYF. The whole variable domain, filled in from reference TRBV7-8 and TRBJ2-7, reads GAGVSQSPRYKVAKRGQDVALRCDPISGHVSLFWYQQALGQGPEFLTYFQNEAQLDKSGLPSDRFFAERPEGSVSTLKIQRTQQEDSAVYLCASSSKREGGYEQYFGPGTRLTVT.

V is TRBV2 and J is TRBJ1-1, with unresolved D. CDR3 length equals 13 residues. V was trimmed by 7 bases and J by 2 bases, leaving 11 bases between them. From germline, CDR1 is SNHLY and CDR2 FYNNEI. The CDR3 nucleotides are TGTGCCAGCAATACAGAAGTAAACACTGAAGCTTTCTTT. This translates into CASNTEVNTEAFF.

V gene TRBV5-1 combines with J gene TRBJ2-7, with D tentatively TRBD2 (8 bases). Trimming cost V 4 bases and J 3 bases, with 14 bases left between them. The CDR3 sequence is 14 residues long. The germline gives CDR1 SGHRS, CDR2 YFSETQ. The CDR3, as DNA: TGCGCCAGCAGCGTAGCGGGACAGAACTACGAGCAGTACTTC. It is translated as CASSVAGQNYEQYF.

The chain uses TRBV4-3 and TRBJ2-5; D may be TRBD2 (6 bases). Germline loops: CDR1 LGHNA, CDR2 YSLEER. This CDR3 has 15 residues. Between the trimmed V and J ends, which lost 0 bases and 4 bases, there was a span of 12 bases. The CDR3, as DNA: TGCGCCAGCAGCCAAGATAGGAGGGTGGGAGAGACCCAGTACTTC. Amino acid sequence: CASSQDRRVGETQYF.

This clone was detected only a few times. V is TRBV4-3 and J is TRBJ2-5, with TRBD2 as a possible D gene (5 bases). Germline assignment: CDR1 LGHNA and CDR2 YSLEER. The CDR3 has 13 residues. V lost 0 bases and J 3 bases, leaving 5 bases between the germline ends. The chain's CDR3 is CASSQDSEETQYF. The CDR3 DNA reads TGCGCCAGCAGCCAAGATAGCGAAGAGACCCAGTACTTC.

This chain joins TRBV7-2 and TRBJ2-7; tentatively, D is TRBD1 (5 bases). Trimming left V 1 base short and J 3 bases short, with 10 bases between. The length of the CDR3 is 14 residues. Per germline, CDR1 SGHTA and CDR2 FQGNSA. The CDR3 nucleotides read TGTGCCAGCAGCTTAGTTCAGGGTGTCTACGAGCAGTACTTC. Amino acids: CASSLVQGVYEQYF.

V is TRBV9 and J is TRBJ2-3, with 13 bases fitting TRBD2. In germline, CDR1 is SGDLS, CDR2 YYNGEE. The J segment lost 2 bases and the V segment lost 1 base, leaving 10 bases of the junction unmatched. The CDR3 extends over 19 amino acids. The CDR3 is CASSVPAGLAGRATDTQYF. CDR3 bases: TGTGCCAGCAGCGTACCCGCGGGACTAGCGGGAAGAGCCACAGATACGCAGTATTTT.

This clone was recorded once. This chain connects TRBV4-2 to TRBJ1-1; a possible D gene is TRBD1 (6 bases). This CDR3 has 15 residues. Deletions cut 0 bases from V and 1 base from J, with 9 bases between. The V gene's germline CDR1 is LGHNA and CDR2 YNFKEQ. This CDR3 reads CASSQEPTGNTEAFF. CDR3 DNA sequence: TGTGCCAGCAGCCAAGAACCGACAGGGAACACTGAAGCTTTCTTT.

The CDR3 DNA reads TGTGCCAGCAGCCCCAGTGGCGGGAGAGGCGAGCAGTACTTC. Its protein is CASSPSGGRGEQYF. The rearrangement uses TRBV7-2 and TRBJ2-7; 7 bases fit TRBD2. The germline V gene has CDR1 SGHTA and CDR2 FQGNSA. CDR3 length equals 14 residues. V lost 5 bases to trimming and J lost 6 bases; unmatched junction nucleotides: 10.

This chain uses TRBV19 with TRBJ2-3; 10 positions match TRBD2. Trimming removed 5 bases from V and 0 bases from J; junction bases left unmatched: 2. This CDR3 contains 15 residues. CDR1 is LNHDA, CDR2 SQIVND, per germline (reference sequence). The CDR3 nucleotides read TGTGCCAGTAGTCAACTAGCGGGGAGCACAGATACGCAGTATTTT. It is translated as CASSQLAGSTDTQYF.

The chain links TRBV7-9 to TRBJ1-5, with 9 positions matching TRBD1. The CDR3 runs to 15 residues. The J segment lost 5 bases and the V segment lost 5 bases, leaving 7 bases of the junction unmatched. CDR1 is SEHNR and CDR2 is FQNEAQ in the germline V gene (reference sequence). Here the CDR3 reads CASSKGQGADQPQHF. The CDR3, as DNA: TGTGCCAGCAGCAAGGGACAGGGAGCCGATCAGCCCCAGCATTTT.

This chain uses TRBV7-2 with TRBJ2-7; TRBD1 matches at 10 bases. Losses at the gene ends were 2 bases for V and 4 bases for J; bases not matched to a gene: 8. Per germline, CDR1 SGHTA and CDR2 FQGNSA. CDR3 length equals 16 residues. CDR3 sequence reads: CASSLRSGTGEYEQYF. The CDR3 DNA follows: TGTGCCAGCAGCTTACGTTCTGGGACAGGGGAATACGAGCAGTACTTC. Complete variable domain (other parts from reference TRBV7-2 and TRBJ2-7): GAGVSQSPSNKVTEKGKDVELRCDPISGHTALYWYRQSLGQGLEFLIYFQGNSAPDKSGLPSDRFSAERTGGSVSTLTIQRTQQEDSAVYLCASSLRSGTGEYEQYFGPGTRLTVT.

V is TRBV5-8 and J is TRBJ1-2; TRBD1 matches 7 bases. The germline V gene encodes CDR1 SGHTS and CDR2 YDEGEE. The CDR3 has 14 residues. Trimming removed 4 bases from V and 1 base from J; junction bases left unmatched: 4. The CDR3 reads CASSQGGSNYGYTF. The CDR3 DNA reads as TGTGCCAGCAGCCAGGGGGGCAGTAACTATGGCTACACCTTC.

The chain joins TRBV4-1 to TRBJ1-1; D gene uncertain. Germline V gene lookup returns CDR1 MGHRA and CDR2 YSYEKL. Trimming took 1 base from V and 0 from J, leaving 3 bases between them. This CDR3 is 13 amino acids long. CDR3 sequence: CASSQVLNTEAFF. DNA for the CDR3: TGCGCCAGCAGCCAAGTATTGAACACTGAAGCTTTCTTT.

The V and J genes are TRBV6-5 and TRBJ2-1; TRBD1 matches 12 bases. V was pared by 6 bases and J by 9 bases, with 9 bases of the junction left unmatched. Looked up from germline, CDR1 is MNHEY and CDR2 is SVGAGI. The CDR3 has 15 amino acids. The CDR3 spells CASSPGQGAQGEQFF. In nucleotides, the CDR3 is TGTGCCAGCAGCCCGGGACAGGGGGCGCAGGGTGAGCAGTTCTTC.

This rearrangement joins TRBV2 to TRBJ2-1; TRBD2 matches 14 bases. V lost 5 bases to trimming and J lost 8 bases; unmatched junction nucleotides: 11. This CDR3 comprises 17 residues. The germline V gene has CDR1 SNHLY and CDR2 FYNNEI. CDR3 loop: CASSSPGTSGSLDEQFF. DNA of the CDR3: TGTGCCAGCAGTAGCCCCGGGACTAGCGGGAGTTTGGATGAGCAGTTCTTC.

This clone was observed a handful of times. The chain combines TRBV11-2 with TRBJ1-2, with 9 nucleotides matching TRBD1. V lost 0 bases and J lost 9; bases outside the gene matches: 5. The CDR3 sequence is 14 residues long. Germline V lookup: CDR1 SGHAT, CDR2 FQNNGV. Written as DNA, the CDR3 is TGTGCCAGCAGCTTAGAAACAGGGGGCATCAGCTACACCTTC. Translation: CASSLETGGISYTF.

This chain links TRBV25-1 with TRBJ2-1; 7 positions agree with TRBD2. The V gene end was trimmed by 4 bases and the J gene end by 4 bases; junction bases not matched to a gene: 4. CDR1 MGHDK and CDR2 SYGVNS come from the germline V gene. CDR3 length: 14 amino acids. Written as DNA, the CDR3 is TGTGCCAGCAGTGCTAGCGGACAATACAATGAGCAGTTCTTC. Its translation: CASSASGQYNEQFF.

This chain links TRBV5-1 with TRBJ2-1; 8 bases are a match to TRBD2. V lost 1 base and J lost 7; bases outside the gene matches: 7. Germline values: CDR1 SGHRS, CDR2 YFSETQ. This CDR3 contains 15 residues. Here the CDR3 reads CASSLTSGVLNEQFF. The CDR3 DNA sequence: TGCGCCAGCAGCTTGACTAGCGGAGTTTTGAATGAGCAGTTCTTC.

The V call is TRBV7-2, the J call TRBJ2-7; D is unclear. Trimming shortened V by 1 base and J by 6 bases, and 16 bases separated the two germline ends. Germline CDR1 SGHTA, CDR2 FQGNSA. CDR3 length: 15 residues. In DNA, the CDR3 is TGTGCCAGCAGCTTAGGACTCCGTAGTTCCAGCGAGCAGTACTTC. This codes for CASSLGLRSSSEQYF.

The chain joins TRBV12-3 or TRBV12-4 to TRBJ1-1; weak D call: TRBD1 (6 bases). Deletions cut 6 bases from V and 5 bases from J, with 10 bases between. CDR3 length: 12 amino acids. The CDR3 DNA sequence: TGTGCCAGCAGATCAGGGGAAACTGAAGCTTTCTTT. Its translation: CASRSGETEAFF.

V and J are TRBV28 and TRBJ1-2, with D possibly being TRBD1 (6 bases). This CDR3 contains 12 residues. Per germline, CDR1 MDHEN and CDR2 SYDVKM. V gave up 5 bases and J gave up 7 bases, with 11 bases separating them. The DNA for the CDR3 is TGTGCCAGCAGTGCAGGGGAGGGTGGCTACACCTTC. Translating gives CASSAGEGGYTF.

The chain is built from TRBV28 and TRBJ1-4; D perhaps matches TRBD1 (5 bases). V was cut by 5 bases and J by 11 bases, with 15 bases left in between. CDR3 length equals 13 residues. The V gene's germline CDR1 is MDHEN and CDR2 SYDVKM. The CDR3 DNA reads TGTGCCAGCAGTCCAGAGAAGGGGAGGAAACTGTTTTTT. Protein product: CASSPEKGRKLFF. The whole variable domain, filled in from reference TRBV28 and TRBJ1-4, reads DVKVTQSSRYLVKRTGEKVFLECVQDMDHENMFWYRQDPGLGLRLIYFSYDVKMKEKGDIPEGYSVSREKKERFSLILESASTNQTSMYLCASSPEKGRKLFFGSGTQLSVL.